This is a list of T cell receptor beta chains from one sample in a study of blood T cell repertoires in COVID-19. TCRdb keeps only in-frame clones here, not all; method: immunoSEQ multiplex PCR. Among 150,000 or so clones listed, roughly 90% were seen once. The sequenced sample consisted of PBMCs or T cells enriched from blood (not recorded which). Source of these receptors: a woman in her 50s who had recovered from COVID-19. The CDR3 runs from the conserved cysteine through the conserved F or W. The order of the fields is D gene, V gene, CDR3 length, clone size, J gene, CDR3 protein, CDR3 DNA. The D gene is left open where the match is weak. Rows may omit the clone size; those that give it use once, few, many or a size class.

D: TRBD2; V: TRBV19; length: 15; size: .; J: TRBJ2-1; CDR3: CASSPGLAGAGEQFF; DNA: TGTGCCAGTAGCCCGGGACTAGCGGGAGCCGGTGAGCAGTTCTTC
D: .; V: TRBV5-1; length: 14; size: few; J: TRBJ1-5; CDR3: CASSLVAGSQPQHF; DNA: TGCGCCAGCAGCTTGGTTGCGGGTAGTCAGCCCCAGCATTTT
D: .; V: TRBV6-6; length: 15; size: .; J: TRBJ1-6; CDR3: CASSSLDGKNSPLHF; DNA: TGTGCCAGCAGTTCCCTAGACGGGAAAAATTCACCCCTCCACTTT
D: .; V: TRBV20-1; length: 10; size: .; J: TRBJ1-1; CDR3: CSVAGIEAFF; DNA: TGCAGTGTCGCCGGGATTGAAGCTTTCTTT
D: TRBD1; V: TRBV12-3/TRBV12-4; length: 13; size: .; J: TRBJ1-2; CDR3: CASSTDRGRGYTF; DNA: TGTGCCAGCAGTACCGACAGGGGGCGCGGCTACACCTTC
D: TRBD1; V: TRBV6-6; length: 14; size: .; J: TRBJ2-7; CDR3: CASSYQTGAHEQYF; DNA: TGTGCCAGCAGTTACCAGACAGGGGCCCACGAGCAGTACTTC
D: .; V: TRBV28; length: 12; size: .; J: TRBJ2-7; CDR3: CASSLGQGAQYF; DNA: TGTGCCAGCAGTTTGGGGCAGGGCGCGCAGTACTTC
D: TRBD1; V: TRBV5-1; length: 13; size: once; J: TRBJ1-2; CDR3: CASSPTGGYGYTF; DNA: TGCGCCAGCAGCCCCACAGGGGGCTATGGCTACACCTTC
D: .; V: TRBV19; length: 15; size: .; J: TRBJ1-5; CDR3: CASSGRDTRNQPQHF; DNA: TGTGCCAGTAGTGGCCGGGACACACGCAATCAGCCCCAGCATTTT
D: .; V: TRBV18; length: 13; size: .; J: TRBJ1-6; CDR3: CASSPDGVSPLHF; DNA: TGTGCCAGCTCACCGGACGGGGTTTCACCCCTCCACTTT
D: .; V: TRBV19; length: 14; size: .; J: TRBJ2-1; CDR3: CASSELAERNEQFF; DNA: TGTGCCAGTAGTGAGTTAGCGGAACGCAATGAGCAGTTCTTC
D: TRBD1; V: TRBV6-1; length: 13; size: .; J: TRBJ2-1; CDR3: CASSEVGGDEQFF; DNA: TGTGCCAGCAGTGAAGTAGGGGGCGATGAGCAGTTCTTC
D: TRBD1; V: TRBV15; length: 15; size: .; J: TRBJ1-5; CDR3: CATSRGVGGRQPQHF; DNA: TGTGCCACCAGCAGAGGAGTAGGGGGCCGGCAGCCCCAGCATTTT
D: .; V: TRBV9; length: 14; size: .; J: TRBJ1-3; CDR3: CASSGYRAGNTIYF; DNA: TGTGCCAGCAGCGGGTACAGGGCTGGAAACACCATATATTTT
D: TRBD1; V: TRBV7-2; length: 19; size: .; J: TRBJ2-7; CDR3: CASSSRWGSPGQGANEQYF; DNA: TGTGCCAGCAGCTCCAGGTGGGGAAGCCCGGGACAGGGGGCCAACGAGCAGTACTTC
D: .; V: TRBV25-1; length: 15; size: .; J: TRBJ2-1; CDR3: CASSPREWVLNEQFF; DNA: TGTGCCAGCAGTCCACGGGAGTGGGTATTGAATGAGCAGTTCTTC
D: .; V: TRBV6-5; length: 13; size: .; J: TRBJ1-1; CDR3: CASRPGGATEAFF; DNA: TGTGCCAGCAGACCTGGGGGGGCTACTGAAGCTTTCTTT
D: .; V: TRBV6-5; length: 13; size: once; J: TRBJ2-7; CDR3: CASRGDSPYEQYF; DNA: TGTGCCAGCCGGGGTGATAGCCCCTACGAGCAGTACTTC
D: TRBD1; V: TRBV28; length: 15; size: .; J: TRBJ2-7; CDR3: CASRSAGTGNYEQYF; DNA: TGTGCCAGCCGGTCAGCGGGGACAGGGAACTACGAGCAGTACTTC
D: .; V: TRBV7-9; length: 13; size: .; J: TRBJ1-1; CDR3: CASSPSTASWAFF; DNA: TGTGCCAGCAGCCCATCCACTGCCTCTTGGGCTTTCTTT
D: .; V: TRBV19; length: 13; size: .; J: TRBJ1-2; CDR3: CASSIRRGGGYTF; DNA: TGTGCCAGTAGTATTCGAAGGGGTGGAGGCTACACCTTC
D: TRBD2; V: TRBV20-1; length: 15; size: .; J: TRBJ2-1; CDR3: CSASGGRGRSNEQFF; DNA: TGCAGTGCTAGTGGCGGGAGGGGTCGGAGCAATGAGCAGTTCTTC
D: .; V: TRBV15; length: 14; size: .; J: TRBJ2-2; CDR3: CATSWERNTGELFF; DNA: TGTGCCACCAGCTGGGAGAGGAACACCGGGGAGCTGTTTTTT
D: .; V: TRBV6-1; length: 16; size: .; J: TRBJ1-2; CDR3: CASSEGKRRQIYGYTF; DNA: TGTGCCAGCAGTGAAGGGAAACGGAGGCAGATATATGGCTACACCTTC
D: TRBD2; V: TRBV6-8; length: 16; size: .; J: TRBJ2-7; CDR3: CATDTRQWREPYEQYF; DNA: TGTGCCACCGATACGCGTCAGTGGCGGGAGCCCTACGAGCAGTACTTC
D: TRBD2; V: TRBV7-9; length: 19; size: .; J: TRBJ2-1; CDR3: CASSPGTGTSSGSYNEQFF; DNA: TGTGCCAGCAGCCCTGGGACAGGAACCTCTAGCGGGAGCTACAATGAGCAGTTCTTC
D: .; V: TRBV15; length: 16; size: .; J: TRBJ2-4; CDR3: CATSRELVPPKNIQYF; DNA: TGTGCCACCAGCAGAGAACTAGTACCACCCAAAAACATTCAGTACTTC